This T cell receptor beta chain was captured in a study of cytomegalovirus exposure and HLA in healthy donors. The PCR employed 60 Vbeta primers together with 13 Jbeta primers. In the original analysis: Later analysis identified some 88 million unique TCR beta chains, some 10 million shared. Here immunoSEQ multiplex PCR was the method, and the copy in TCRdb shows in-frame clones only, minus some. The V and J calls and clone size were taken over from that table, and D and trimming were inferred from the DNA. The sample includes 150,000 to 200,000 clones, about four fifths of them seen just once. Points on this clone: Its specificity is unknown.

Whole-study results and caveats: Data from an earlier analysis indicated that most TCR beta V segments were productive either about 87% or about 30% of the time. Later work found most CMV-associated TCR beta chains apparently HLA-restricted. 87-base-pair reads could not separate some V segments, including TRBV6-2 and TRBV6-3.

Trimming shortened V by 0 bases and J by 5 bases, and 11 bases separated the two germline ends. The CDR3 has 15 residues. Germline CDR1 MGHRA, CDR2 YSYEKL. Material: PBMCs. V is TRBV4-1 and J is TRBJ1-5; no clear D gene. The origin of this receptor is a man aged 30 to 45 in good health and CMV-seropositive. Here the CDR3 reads CASSQETGSYQPQHF. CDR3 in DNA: TGCGCCAGCAGCCAAGAGACGGGGAGTTATCAGCCCCAGCATTTT.